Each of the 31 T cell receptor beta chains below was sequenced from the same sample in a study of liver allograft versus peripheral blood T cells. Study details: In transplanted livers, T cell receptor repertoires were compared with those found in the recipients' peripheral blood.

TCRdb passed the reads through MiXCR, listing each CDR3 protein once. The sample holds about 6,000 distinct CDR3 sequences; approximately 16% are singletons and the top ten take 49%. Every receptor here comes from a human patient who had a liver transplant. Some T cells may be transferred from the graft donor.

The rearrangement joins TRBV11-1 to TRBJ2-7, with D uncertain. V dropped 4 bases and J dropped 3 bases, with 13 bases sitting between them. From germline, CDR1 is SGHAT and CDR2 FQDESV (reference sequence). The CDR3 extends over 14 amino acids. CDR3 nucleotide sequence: TGTGCCAGCAGCTCGCGGATCGAGGTCTACGAGCAGTACTTC. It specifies CASSSRIEVYEQYF.

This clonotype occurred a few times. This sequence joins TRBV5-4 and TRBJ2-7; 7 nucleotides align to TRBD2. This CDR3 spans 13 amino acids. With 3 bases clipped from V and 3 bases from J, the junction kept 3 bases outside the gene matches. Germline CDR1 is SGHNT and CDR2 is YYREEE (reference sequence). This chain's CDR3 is CASSSGLDYEQYF. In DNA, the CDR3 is TGTGCCAGCAGCTCCGGACTAGACTACGAGCAGTACTTC.

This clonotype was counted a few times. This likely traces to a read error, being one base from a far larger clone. The CDR3 reads CASSLTPNTEAFF. The CDR3 nucleotides read TGTGCCAGCAGTTTAACCCCGAACACTGAAGCTTTCTTT. The rearrangement joins TRBV28 to TRBJ1-1; no firm D call. Germline V gene lookup returns CDR1 MDHEN and CDR2 SYDVKM. The CDR3 has 13 amino acids. Trimming shortened V by 2 bases and J by 1 base, and 5 bases separated the two germline ends.

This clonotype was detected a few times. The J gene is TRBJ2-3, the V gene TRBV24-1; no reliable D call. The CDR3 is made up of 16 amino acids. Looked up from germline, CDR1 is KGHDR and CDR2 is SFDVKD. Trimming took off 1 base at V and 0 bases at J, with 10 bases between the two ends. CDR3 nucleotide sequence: TGTGCCACCAGTGATTTCCCTATGGAGAGCACAGATACGCAGTATTTT. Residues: CATSDFPMESTDTQYF.

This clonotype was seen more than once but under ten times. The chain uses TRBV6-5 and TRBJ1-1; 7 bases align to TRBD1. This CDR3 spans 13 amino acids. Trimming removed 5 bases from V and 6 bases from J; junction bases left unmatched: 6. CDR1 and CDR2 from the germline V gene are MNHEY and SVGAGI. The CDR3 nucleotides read TGTGCCAGCAGTCCCTATACAGGGGCTGAAGCTTTCTTT. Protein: CASSPYTGAEAFF.

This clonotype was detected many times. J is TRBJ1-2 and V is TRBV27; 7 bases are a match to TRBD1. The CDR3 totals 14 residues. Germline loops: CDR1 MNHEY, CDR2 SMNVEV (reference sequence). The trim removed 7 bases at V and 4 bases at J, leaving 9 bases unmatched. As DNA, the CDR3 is TGTGCCAGCAACCCCGGGACAGCCTTCTATGGCTACACCTTC. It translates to CASNPGTAFYGYTF.

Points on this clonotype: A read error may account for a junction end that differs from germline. CDR3 in amino acids: CASSLGEDPYSEQFF. In nucleotides, the CDR3 is TGTGCCAGCAGCTTAGGGGAGGACCCTTACAGTGAGCAGTTCTTC. This chain uses TRBV28 with TRBJ2-1, with D possibly matching TRBD2 (6 bases). This CDR3 is built from 15 residues. Per germline, CDR1 MDHEN and CDR2 SYDVKM.

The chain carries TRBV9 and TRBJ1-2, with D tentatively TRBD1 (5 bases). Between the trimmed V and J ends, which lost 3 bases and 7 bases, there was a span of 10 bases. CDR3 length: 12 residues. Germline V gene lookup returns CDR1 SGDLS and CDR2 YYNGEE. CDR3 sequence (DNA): TGTGCCAGCAGCGCGCAGGGATTTGGCTACACCTTC. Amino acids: CASSAQGFGYTF.

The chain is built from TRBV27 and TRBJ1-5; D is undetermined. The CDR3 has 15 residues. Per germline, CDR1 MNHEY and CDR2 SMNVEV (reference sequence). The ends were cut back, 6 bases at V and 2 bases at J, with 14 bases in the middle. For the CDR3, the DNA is TGTGCCAGCAGCCCGGCCTCCTGGGGCAATCAGCCCCAGCATTTT. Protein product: CASSPASWGNQPQHF.

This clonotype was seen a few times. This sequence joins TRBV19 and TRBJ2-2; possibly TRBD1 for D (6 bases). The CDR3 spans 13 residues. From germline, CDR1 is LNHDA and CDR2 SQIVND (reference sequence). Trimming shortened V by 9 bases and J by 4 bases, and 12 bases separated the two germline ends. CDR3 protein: CASTDRSTGELFF. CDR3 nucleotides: TGTGCCAGCACTGACAGGAGCACCGGGGAGCTGTTTTTT.

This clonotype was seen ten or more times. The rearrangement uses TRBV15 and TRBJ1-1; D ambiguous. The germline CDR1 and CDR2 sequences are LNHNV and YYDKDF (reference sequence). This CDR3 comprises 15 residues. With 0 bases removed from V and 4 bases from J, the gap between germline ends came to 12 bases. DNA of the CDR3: TGTGCCACCAGCAGAGATCGGAGTTTGAGCACTGAAGCTTTCTTT. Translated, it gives CATSRDRSLSTEAFF.

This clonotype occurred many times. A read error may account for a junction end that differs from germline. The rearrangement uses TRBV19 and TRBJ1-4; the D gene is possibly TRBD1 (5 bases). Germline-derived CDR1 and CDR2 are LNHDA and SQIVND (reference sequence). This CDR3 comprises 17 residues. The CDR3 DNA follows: TGTGCCAGTAGTGTAGACAAAAGGACACCCTTTAATGAAAAACTGTTTTTT. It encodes CASSVDKRTPFNEKLFF.

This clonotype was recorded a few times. CDR3 nucleotide sequence: TGTGCCAGTAGTATCCGGGCCAAGACCTACGAGCAGTACTTC. Translating gives CASSIRAKTYEQYF. The rearrangement joins TRBV19 to TRBJ2-7; D is unclear. The germline V gene encodes CDR1 LNHDA and CDR2 SQIVND (reference sequence). CDR3 size: 14 residues. V was clipped by 3 bases and J by 2 bases, with 11 bases between them.

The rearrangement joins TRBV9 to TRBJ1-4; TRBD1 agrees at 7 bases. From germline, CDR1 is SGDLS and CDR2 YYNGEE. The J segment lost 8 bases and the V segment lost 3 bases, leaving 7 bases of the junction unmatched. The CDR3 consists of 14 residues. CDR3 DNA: TGTGCCAGCAGCGCTCTCCAGGGGGGCGAAAAACTGTTTTTT. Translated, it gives CASSALQGGEKLFF.

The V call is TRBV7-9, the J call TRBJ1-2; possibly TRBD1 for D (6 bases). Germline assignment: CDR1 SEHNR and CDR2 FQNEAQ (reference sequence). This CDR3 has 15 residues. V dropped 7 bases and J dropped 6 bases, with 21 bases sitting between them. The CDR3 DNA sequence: TGTGCCAGCACCGAGGCTCCGCACAGGGCCGATGGCTACACCTTC. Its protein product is CASTEAPHRADGYTF.

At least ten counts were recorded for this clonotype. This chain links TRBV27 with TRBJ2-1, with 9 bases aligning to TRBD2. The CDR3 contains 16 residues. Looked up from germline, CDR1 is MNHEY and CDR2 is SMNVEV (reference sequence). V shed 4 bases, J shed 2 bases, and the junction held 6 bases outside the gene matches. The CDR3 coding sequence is TGTGCCAGCAGTTCCATGACTAGCGGCCCCTACAATGAGCAGTTCTTC. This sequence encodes CASSSMTSGPYNEQFF.

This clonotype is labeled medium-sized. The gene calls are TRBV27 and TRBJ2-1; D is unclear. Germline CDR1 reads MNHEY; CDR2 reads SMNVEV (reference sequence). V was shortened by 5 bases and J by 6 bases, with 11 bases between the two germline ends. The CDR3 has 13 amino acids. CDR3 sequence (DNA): TGTGCCAGCAGTAGTCTGTCTTTCAATGAGCAGTTCTTC. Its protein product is CASSSLSFNEQFF.

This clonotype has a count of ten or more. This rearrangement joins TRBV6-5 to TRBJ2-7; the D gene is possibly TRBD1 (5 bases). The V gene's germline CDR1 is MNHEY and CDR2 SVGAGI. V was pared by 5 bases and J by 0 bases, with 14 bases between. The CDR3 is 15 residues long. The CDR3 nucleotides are TGTGCCAGCAGTCCGACAGAGGACCTCTCCTACGAGCAGTACTTC. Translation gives CASSPTEDLSYEQYF.

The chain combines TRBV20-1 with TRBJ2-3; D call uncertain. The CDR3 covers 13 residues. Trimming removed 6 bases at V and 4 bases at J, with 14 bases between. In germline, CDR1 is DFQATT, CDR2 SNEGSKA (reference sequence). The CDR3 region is CSAEREESDTQYF. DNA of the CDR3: TGCAGTGCCGAACGAGAAGAGTCAGATACGCAGTATTTT.

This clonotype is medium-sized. CDR3: CASSGLAGGETQYF. The CDR3 nucleotides are TGTGCCAGTAGTGGACTAGCGGGAGGAGAGACCCAGTACTTC. V and J are TRBV19 and TRBJ2-5; 14 bases are shared with TRBD2. The germline V gene has CDR1 LNHDA and CDR2 SQIVND (reference sequence). J was trimmed by 4 bases and V by 5 bases; bases with no gene match: 0. The CDR3 is 14 residues long.

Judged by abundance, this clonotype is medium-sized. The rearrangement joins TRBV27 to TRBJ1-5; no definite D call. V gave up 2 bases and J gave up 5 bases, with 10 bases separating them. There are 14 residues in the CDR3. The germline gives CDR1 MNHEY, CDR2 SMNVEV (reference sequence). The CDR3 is CASSLRGLHQPQHF. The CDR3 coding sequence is TGTGCCAGCAGTTTACGAGGCCTTCATCAGCCCCAGCATTTT.

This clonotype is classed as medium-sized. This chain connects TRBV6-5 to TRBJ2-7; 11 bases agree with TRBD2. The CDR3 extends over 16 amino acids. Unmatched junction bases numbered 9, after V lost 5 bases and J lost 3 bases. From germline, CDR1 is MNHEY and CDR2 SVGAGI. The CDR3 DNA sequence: TGTGCCAGCAGTCCCACATTAGCGGGAGGGATCTACGAGCAGTACTTC. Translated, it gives CASSPTLAGGIYEQYF.

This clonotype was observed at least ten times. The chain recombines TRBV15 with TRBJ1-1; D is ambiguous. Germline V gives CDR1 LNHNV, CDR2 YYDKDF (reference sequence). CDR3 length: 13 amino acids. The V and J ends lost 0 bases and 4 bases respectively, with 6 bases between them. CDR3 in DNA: TGTGCCACCAGCAGAGAGGGAGGCACTGAAGCTTTCTTT. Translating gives CATSREGGTEAFF.

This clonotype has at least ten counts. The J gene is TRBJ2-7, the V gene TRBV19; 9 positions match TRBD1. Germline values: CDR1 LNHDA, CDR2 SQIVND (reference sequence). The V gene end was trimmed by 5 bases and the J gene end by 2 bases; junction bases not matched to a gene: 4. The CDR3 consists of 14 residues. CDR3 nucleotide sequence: TGTGCCAGTAGTGACAGGGGGATGACCTACGAGCAGTACTTC. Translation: CASSDRGMTYEQYF.

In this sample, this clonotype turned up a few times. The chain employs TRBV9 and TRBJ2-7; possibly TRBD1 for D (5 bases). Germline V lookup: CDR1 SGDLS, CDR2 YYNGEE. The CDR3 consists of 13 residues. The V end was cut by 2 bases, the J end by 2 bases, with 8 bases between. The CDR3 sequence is CASSVDSTYEQYF. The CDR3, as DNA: TGTGCCAGCAGCGTTGACAGTACCTACGAGCAGTACTTC.

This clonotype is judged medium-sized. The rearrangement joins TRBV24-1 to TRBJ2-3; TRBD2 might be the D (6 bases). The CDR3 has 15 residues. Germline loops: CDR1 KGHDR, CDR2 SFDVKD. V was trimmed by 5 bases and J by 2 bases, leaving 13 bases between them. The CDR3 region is CATSVGRDPTDTQYF. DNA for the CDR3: TGTGCCACCAGTGTAGGGCGGGATCCCACAGATACGCAGTATTTT.

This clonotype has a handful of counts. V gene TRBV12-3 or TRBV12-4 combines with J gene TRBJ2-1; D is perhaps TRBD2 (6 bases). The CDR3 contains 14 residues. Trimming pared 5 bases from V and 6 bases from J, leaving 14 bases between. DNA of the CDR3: TGTGCCAGCAGTCCCATCGGGGGAATCAATGAGCAGTTCTTC. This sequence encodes CASSPIGGINEQFF.

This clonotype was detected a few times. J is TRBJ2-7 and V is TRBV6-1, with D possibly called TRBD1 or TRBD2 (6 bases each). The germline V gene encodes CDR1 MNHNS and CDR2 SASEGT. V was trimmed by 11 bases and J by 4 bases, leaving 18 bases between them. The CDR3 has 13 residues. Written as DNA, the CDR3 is TGTGCCGGAAAACAGGGAGGCCGGTACGAGCAGTACTTC. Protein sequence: CAGKQGGRYEQYF.

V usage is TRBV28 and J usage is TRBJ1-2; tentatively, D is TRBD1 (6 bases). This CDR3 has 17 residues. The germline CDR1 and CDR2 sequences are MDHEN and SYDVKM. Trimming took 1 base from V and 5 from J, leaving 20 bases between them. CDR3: CASSLSPQQGLDYGYTF. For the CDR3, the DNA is TGTGCCAGCAGTTTATCCCCTCAACAGGGATTGGATTATGGCTACACCTTC.

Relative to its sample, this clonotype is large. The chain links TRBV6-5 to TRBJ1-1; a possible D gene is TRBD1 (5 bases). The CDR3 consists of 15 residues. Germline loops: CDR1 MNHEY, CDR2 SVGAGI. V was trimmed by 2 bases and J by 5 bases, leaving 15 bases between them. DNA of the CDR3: TGTGCCAGCAGTTACCTCTCAGGGCAGAGGACTGAAGCTTTCTTT. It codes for CASSYLSGQRTEAFF.

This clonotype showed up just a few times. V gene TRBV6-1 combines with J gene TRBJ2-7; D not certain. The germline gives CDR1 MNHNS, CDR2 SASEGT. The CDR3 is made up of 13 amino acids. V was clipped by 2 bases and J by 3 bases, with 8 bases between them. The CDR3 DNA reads TGTGCCAGCAGTGAAATGCAGAACTACGAGCAGTACTTC. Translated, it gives CASSEMQNYEQYF.